Listed below are T cell receptor beta chains from one sample, sequenced in a study of cytotoxic CD8 clonotypes in ibrutinib-treated CLL. Sequenced by immunoSEQ multiplex PCR; TCRdb stores in-frame clones only, minus some. Among about 140,000 clones listed, 60% to 85% were seen once. Sequenced here: PBMCs, sampled after 12 months of ibrutinib treatment. The receptors come from a human donor with chronic lymphocytic leukemia. Each CDR3 is given with its conserved first and last residue. A D gene is named only where the DNA matches it firmly. Expanded clones get a size class; other rows say once, few or many, or leave the size out.

V	J	size	D	CDR3	DNA
TRBV7-2	TRBJ2-7	NA	TRBD1	CASSSGSDTGAYEQYF	TGTGCCAGCAGCTCCGGGTCGGATACAGGGGCCTACGAGCAGTACTTC
TRBV4-1	TRBJ2-7	NA	NA	CASSLEGQPYEQYF	TGCGCCAGCAGCTTAGAAGGGCAGCCTTACGAGCAGTACTTC
TRBV30	TRBJ1-5	many	TRBD1	CACSFQRTGFGSNQPQHF	TGTGCCTGTTCATTCCAAAGGACAGGGTTTGGGAGCAATCAGCCCCAGCATTTT
TRBV4-1	TRBJ2-2	NA	NA	CASSQQDPGFGTGELFF	TGCGCCAGCAGCCAACAAGACCCGGGATTTGGCACCGGGGAGCTGTTTTTT
TRBV7-8	TRBJ1-6	NA	TRBD1	CASSLGTDPRSYNSPLHF	TGTGCCAGCAGCCTTGGGACAGATCCCCGCTCCTATAATTCACCCCTCCACTTT
TRBV7-2	TRBJ1-3	few	NA	CASSPLFASGNTIYF	TGTGCCAGCAGCCCCCTTTTTGCCTCTGGAAACACCATATATTTT
TRBV21-1	TRBJ2-3	NA	NA	CASSKVPGSTDTQYF	TGTGCCAGCAGCAAAGTACCGGGAAGCACAGATACGCAGTATTTT
TRBV29-1	TRBJ2-5	NA	TRBD1	CSSRRDSYQETQYF	TGCAGCTCCCGTCGGGACAGTTATCAAGAGACCCAGTACTTC
TRBV19	TRBJ2-7	once	TRBD2	CASSSQTSGKSYEQYF	TGTGCCAGTAGTTCTCAAACTAGCGGGAAATCCTACGAGCAGTACTTC
TRBV6-6	TRBJ1-1	NA	NA	CASSYSYRGTEAFF	TGTGCCAGCAGTTACTCGTACCGGGGCACTGAAGCTTTCTTT
TRBV28	TRBJ2-7	NA	NA	CASSWDTYEQYF	TGTGCCAGCAGTTGGGACACCTACGAGCAGTACTTC
TRBV7-9	TRBJ2-5	NA	TRBD2	CASTTRREGLQETQYF	TGTGCCAGCACCACTCGGCGGGAGGGCCTTCAAGAGACCCAGTACTTC
TRBV7-9	TRBJ2-7	NA	NA	CASSPESSYEQYF	TGTGCCAGCAGCCCGGAAAGCAGCTACGAGCAGTACTTC
TRBV4-1	TRBJ1-5	NA	NA	CASSQDRGQPQHF	TGCGCCAGCAGCCAAGATCGTGGTCAGCCCCAGCATTTT
TRBV11-3	TRBJ2-4	many	NA	CASSLVSIGRVAKNIQYF	TGTGCCAGCAGCTTAGTCTCCATTGGCAGAGTAGCCAAAAACATTCAGTACTTC
TRBV11-2	TRBJ2-2	NA	NA	CASSLMNTGELFF	TGTGCCAGCAGCCTTATGAACACCGGGGAGCTGTTTTTT
TRBV27	TRBJ2-1	NA	NA	CASAPLPSNEQFF	TGTGCCAGCGCTCCTCTGCCCTCCAATGAGCAGTTCTTC
TRBV7-3	TRBJ2-7	few	TRBD1	CASSSQGQGYEQYF	TGTGCCAGCAGCTCCCAGGGACAGGGGTACGAGCAGTACTTC
TRBV6-6	TRBJ2-7	once	TRBD1	CASKGQGEPTYEQYF	TGTGCCAGCAAAGGACAGGGGGAACCGACCTACGAGCAGTACTTC
TRBV9	TRBJ2-1	NA	TRBD2	CASSVRLATYNEQFF	TGTGCCAGCAGCGTAAGACTAGCAACCTACAATGAGCAGTTCTTC
TRBV6-5	TRBJ2-3	NA	NA	CASSYGGGLSTDTQYF	TGTGCCAGCAGTTACGGTGGCGGCTTAAGCACAGATACGCAGTATTTT
TRBV27	TRBJ2-1	few	TRBD2	CASTPGGAGGGEQFF	TGTGCCAGCACCCCCGGGGGAGCGGGGGGAGGTGAGCAGTTCTTC
TRBV10-3	TRBJ1-5	NA	NA	CATRGEGYSNQPQHF	TGTGCCACCCGAGGTGAGGGGTATAGCAATCAGCCCCAGCATTTT
TRBV5-8	TRBJ2-3	NA	NA	CASSLGDSTDTQYF	TGTGCCAGCAGCTTGGGGGATAGCACAGATACGCAGTATTTT
TRBV10-3	TRBJ2-2	NA	TRBD2	CAISGTSGATGELFF	TGTGCCATCAGTGGGACTAGCGGGGCCACCGGGGAGCTGTTTTTT
TRBV25-1	TRBJ2-1	NA	TRBD2	CASSGILAGANNEQFF	TGTGCCAGCAGTGGCATCCTAGCGGGAGCGAACAATGAGCAGTTCTTC
TRBV30	TRBJ2-1	once	NA	CAWSRLREQFF	TGTGCCTGGAGCCGACTGAGGGAGCAGTTCTTC
TRBV20-1	TRBJ2-7	NA	NA	CSARGEYEQYF	TGCAGTGCTAGGGGGGAATACGAGCAGTACTTC
TRBV10-2	TRBJ1-1	once	NA	CASRLSGLYTEAFF	TGCGCCAGCCGACTTTCAGGGTTGTACACTGAAGCTTTCTTT
TRBV4-1	TRBJ1-6	NA	TRBD1	CASSQEEFRDRANSPLHF	TGCGCCAGCAGCCAAGAGGAATTCCGGGACAGAGCAAACTCACCCCTCCACTTT
TRBV4-1	TRBJ2-2	once	NA	CASSEAGADTGELFF	TGCGCCAGCAGCGAAGCCGGGGCGGACACCGGGGAGCTGTTTTTT
TRBV5-4	TRBJ2-2	NA	TRBD2	CASSPTSGGITGELFF	TGTGCCAGCAGCCCTACTAGCGGGGGGATAACCGGGGAGCTGTTTTTT
TRBV7-2	TRBJ2-3	NA	NA	CASSLAQPGAGDTQYF	TGTGCCAGCAGCTTAGCCCAACCGGGAGCAGGAGATACGCAGTATTTT
TRBV28	TRBJ1-1	NA	NA	CASSFPGQEAFF	TGTGCCAGCAGTTTCCCTGGACAGGAAGCTTTCTTT
TRBV11-3	TRBJ2-7	NA	NA	CASTQGLALGPIHEQYF	TGTGCCAGCACCCAAGGGCTGGCCCTGGGCCCCATCCACGAGCAGTACTTC
TRBV19	TRBJ1-1	NA	TRBD1	CASKDRHTEAFF	TGTGCCAGTAAGGACAGGCACACTGAAGCTTTCTTT
TRBV6-1	TRBJ1-4	NA	NA	CASTLTGGREKLFF	TGTGCCAGCACCTTGACAGGCGGTCGGGAAAAACTGTTTTTT
TRBV27	TRBJ2-7	few	NA	CASSFRPHGYEQYF	TGTGCCAGCAGCTTCCGTCCTCATGGCTACGAGCAGTACTTC
TRBV15	TRBJ2-3	few	NA	CATSRRGGGLGEDTQYF	TGTGCCACCAGCCGAAGGGGCGGGGGCCTGGGAGAGGATACGCAGTATTTT
TRBV29-1	TRBJ1-1	few	NA	CSVELGYTEAFF	TGCAGCGTTGAATTGGGTTACACTGAAGCTTTCTTT
TRBV11-2	TRBJ1-2	NA	NA	CASSLVSINYGYTF	TGTGCCAGCAGCTTAGTATCGATTAACTATGGCTACACCTTC
TRBV15	TRBJ2-1	once	NA	CATSRERFAHNEQFF	TGTGCCACCAGCAGAGAAAGGTTTGCGCACAATGAGCAGTTCTTC
TRBV7-9	TRBJ1-1	NA	NA	CASSTVGSGAAFF	TGTGCCAGCAGCACGGTCGGCTCCGGGGCCGCTTTCTTT
TRBV29-1	TRBJ1-1	NA	NA	CSVNPGANTEAFF	TGCAGCGTGAACCCCGGTGCTAACACTGAAGCTTTCTTT
TRBV4-1	TRBJ2-7	NA	TRBD1	CASSQLGTGGSYEQYF	TGCGCCAGCAGCCAATTGGGGACAGGAGGTTCCTACGAGCAGTACTTC
TRBV13	TRBJ2-7	NA	TRBD2	CASSGGTSGTLNNYEQYF	TGTGCCAGCAGCGGCGGGACTAGCGGAACCCTAAACAACTACGAGCAGTACTTC
TRBV12-5	TRBJ1-4	few	NA	CASGSTATHVEKLFF	TGTGCTAGTGGTTCCACAGCTACCCATGTGGAAAAACTGTTTTTT
TRBV5-1	TRBJ2-7	NA	NA	CASSLVGGDSYEQYF	TGCGCCAGCAGCTTGGTAGGGGGGGACTCCTACGAGCAGTACTTC
TRBV29-1	TRBJ2-7	NA	TRBD1	CSVESFRGSYEQYF	TGCAGCGTTGAATCTTTCAGGGGGTCCTACGAGCAGTACTTC
TRBV7-2	TRBJ2-7	NA	TRBD1	CASSFWTGAWDEQYF	TGTGCCAGCAGCTTTTGGACAGGGGCGTGGGACGAGCAGTACTTC
TRBV5-1	TRBJ2-3	NA	TRBD2	CASSSGLAGEIDTQYF	TGCGCCAGCAGCTCGGGACTAGCGGGAGAGATAGATACGCAGTATTTT
TRBV13	TRBJ2-7	NA	NA	CASSLRDRAYEQYF	TGTGCCAGCAGCTTAAGAGACAGAGCCTACGAGCAGTACTTC
TRBV6-5	TRBJ2-4	NA	NA	CASSGGLWDIQYF	TGTGCCAGCAGTGGGGGTTTGTGGGACATTCAGTACTTC
TRBV7-2	TRBJ2-7	NA	TRBD2	CASSLGPLAGEQYF	TGTGCCAGCAGCCTTGGGCCCCTAGCGGGGGAGCAGTACTTC
TRBV4-1	TRBJ2-3	NA	NA	CASSHPSADTQYF	TGCGCCAGCAGCCACCCCTCAGCAGATACGCAGTATTTT
TRBV15	TRBJ2-7	NA	NA	CATSRVGLSYEQYF	TGTGCCACCAGCAGAGTGGGGTTGAGCTACGAGCAGTACTTC
TRBV21-1	TRBJ2-5	NA	NA	CASSKHRSELGETQYF	TGTGCCAGCAGCAAACATAGGAGCGAACTGGGAGAGACCCAGTACTTC
TRBV4-2	TRBJ2-3	NA	TRBD2	CASSPGTSGGTDTQYF	TGTGCCAGCAGCCCAGGGACTAGCGGAGGCACAGATACGCAGTATTTT
TRBV5-1	TRBJ1-2	NA	NA	CASSPPGPYGYTF	TGCGCCAGCAGCCCCCCCGGTCCGTATGGCTACACCTTC